The 12 T cell receptor beta chains reported below all come from one sample, sequenced in a study of human T cells and chemical hapten exposure. TCRdb reanalysed the RACE reads using MiXCR and keeps one entry per CDR3 protein. The sample lists 330,000 or so distinct CDR3 sequences; roughly 6.3% were seen once. Described time point: patch test 2, 6 weeks after DPC sensitization. Noted treatment: therapeutic diphenylcyclopropenone sensitization with weekly scalp DPC. This specimen was whole blood, taken in connection with sensitization to the hapten diphenylcyclopropenone (DPC). These receptors all stem from a woman in her late teens or twenties with alopecia areata. Some clones in this sample may be carry-over from other donors' samples.

This clonotype was observed many times. The chain links TRBV13 to TRBJ2-1; 9 positions match TRBD1. CDR1 and CDR2 from the germline V gene are PRHDT and FYEKMQ (reference sequence). V lost 5 bases, J lost 6 bases, and 5 bases stayed unmatched. This CDR3 contains 14 residues. The CDR3 nucleotides read TGTGCCAGCAGCCCAGGACAGGGGACCAATGAGCAGTTCTTC. This codes for CASSPGQGTNEQFF.

Ten or more counts support this clonotype. The V and J genes are TRBV5-1 and TRBJ1-1; D unresolved. The V and J ends lost 0 bases and 0 bases respectively, with 6 bases between them. This CDR3 is built from 14 residues. Germline CDR1 is SGHRS and CDR2 is YFSETQ. This CDR3 is CASSLGPLNTEAFF. Here the CDR3 DNA reads TGCGCCAGCAGCTTGGGACCGTTGAACACTGAAGCTTTCTTT.

Many counts were recorded for this clonotype. The chain couples TRBV5-5 to TRBJ2-3, with 8 bases matching TRBD1. Trimming took 4 bases from V and 0 from J; bases not matched to a gene: 4. The length of the CDR3 is 15 residues. CDR1 SGHKS and CDR2 YYEKEE come from the germline V gene (reference sequence). The CDR3 nucleotides read TGTGCCAGCAGCGTGGGACAGGCTAGCACAGATACGCAGTATTTT. Its translation: CASSVGQASTDTQYF.

This clonotype appeared many times. V and J are TRBV28 and TRBJ1-1; D unclear. From germline, CDR1 is MDHEN and CDR2 SYDVKM. Trimming pared 3 bases from V and 0 bases from J, leaving 11 bases between. This CDR3 region has 15 residues. As DNA, the CDR3 is TGTGCCAGCAGTTTGGGCGGCACCTTGAACACTGAAGCTTTCTTT. The encoded protein is CASSLGGTLNTEAFF.

This clonotype occurred a few times. The chain recombines TRBV7-2 with TRBJ2-7; 10 bases are shared with TRBD1. In germline, CDR1 is SGHTA, CDR2 FQGNSA. The junction had 10 bases not matched to a gene; V was cut back by 5 bases and J by 3 bases. The CDR3 is made up of 16 amino acids. CDR3 residues: CASSPQLGTGDYEQYF. CDR3 in DNA: TGTGCCAGCAGCCCACAACTTGGGACAGGGGACTACGAGCAGTACTTC.

In its sample, this clonotype was seen a few times. This chain uses TRBV20-1 with TRBJ2-3, with 7 bases identical to TRBD2. CDR1 and CDR2 (germline): DFQATT, SNEGSKA (reference sequence). The CDR3 totals 17 residues. Trimming took 1 base from V and 1 from J; bases not matched to a gene: 11. In nucleotides, the CDR3 is TGCAGTGCTAGAGTTAGACGCGCTAGCGGACGCACAGATACGCAGTATTTT. It codes for CSARVRRASGRTDTQYF.

CDR3 residues: CASSYQGQETQYF. CDR3 in DNA: TGTGCCAGCAGTTACCAGGGTCAAGAGACCCAGTACTTC. The rearrangement joins TRBV6-5 to TRBJ2-5; a possible D gene is TRBD1 (5 bases). Germline-derived CDR1 and CDR2 are MNHEY and SVGAGI. The CDR3 loop spans 13 amino acids. The V end was cut by 2 bases, the J end by 2 bases, with 6 bases between.

The J gene is TRBJ2-7, the V gene TRBV2; 10 nucleotides agree with TRBD2. V lost 8 bases, J lost 5 bases, and 12 bases stayed unmatched. The CDR3 loop spans 15 amino acids. Germline CDR1 is SNHLY and CDR2 is FYNNEI. The CDR3: CASGGLASGGDEQYF. The CDR3, as DNA: TGTGCCAGCGGGGGACTAGCGTCGGGTGGAGACGAGCAGTACTTC.

The rearrangement links TRBV20-1 to TRBJ2-7; unclear D gene. CDR1 is DFQATT and CDR2 is SNEGSKA in the germline V gene (reference sequence). V was trimmed by 1 base and J by 2 bases, leaving 12 bases between them. The CDR3 contains 14 residues. The CDR3 is CSARGAGSTYEQYF. The DNA for the CDR3 is TGCAGTGCTAGAGGTGCAGGTTCGACCTACGAGCAGTACTTC.

This clonotype was counted many times. The chain links TRBV2 to TRBJ2-1; 11 bases are shared with TRBD2. The CDR3 is 14 amino acids. The germline gives CDR1 SNHLY, CDR2 FYNNEI. The J segment lost 7 bases and the V segment lost 4 bases, leaving 3 bases of the junction unmatched. The CDR3 DNA is TGTGCCAGCAGTGCTAGCGGGGGGTGGAATGAGCAGTTCTTC. Translated, it gives CASSASGGWNEQFF.

CDR3 protein: CASSLNVRAGGTQYF. CDR3 in DNA: TGTGCCAGCAGCTTGAACGTCAGGGCCGGAGGGACCCAGTACTTC. The chain joins TRBV5-6 to TRBJ2-5; D is possibly TRBD1 or TRBD2 (5 bases each). Germline V gene sequence: CDR1 SGHDT, CDR2 YYEEEE. The length of the CDR3 is 15 residues. V lost 1 base and J lost 7, with 17 bases in between.

The table lists this clonotype with many counts. The rearrangement links TRBV28 to TRBJ1-3, with a tentative D call TRBD1 (5 bases). Germline V gives CDR1 MDHEN, CDR2 SYDVKM. V was shortened by 1 base and J by 0 bases, with 16 bases between the two germline ends. CDR3 length equals 18 residues. The CDR3 here is CASSLLDNWPYSGNTIYF. The CDR3 DNA follows: TGTGCCAGCAGTTTATTGGACAATTGGCCTTACTCTGGAAACACCATATATTTT.